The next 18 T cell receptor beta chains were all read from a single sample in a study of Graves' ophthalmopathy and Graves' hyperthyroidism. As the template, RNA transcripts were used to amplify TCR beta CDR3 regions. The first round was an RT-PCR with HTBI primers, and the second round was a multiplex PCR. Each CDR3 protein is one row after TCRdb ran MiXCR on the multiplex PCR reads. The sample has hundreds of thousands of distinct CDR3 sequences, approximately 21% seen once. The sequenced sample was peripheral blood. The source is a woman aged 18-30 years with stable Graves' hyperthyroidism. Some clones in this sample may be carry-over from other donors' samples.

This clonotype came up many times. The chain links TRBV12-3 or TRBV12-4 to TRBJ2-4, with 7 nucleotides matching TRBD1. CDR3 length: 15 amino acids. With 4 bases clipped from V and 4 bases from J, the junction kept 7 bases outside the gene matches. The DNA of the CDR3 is TGTGCCAGCAGTTCCGAGGACAGGTTTAAAAACATTCAGTACTTC. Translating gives CASSSEDRFKNIQYF.

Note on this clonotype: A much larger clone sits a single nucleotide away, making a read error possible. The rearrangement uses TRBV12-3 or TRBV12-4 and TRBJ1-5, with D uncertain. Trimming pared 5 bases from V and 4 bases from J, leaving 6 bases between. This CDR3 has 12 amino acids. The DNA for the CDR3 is TGTGCCAGCAGTCTCCAAAATCAGCCCCAGCATTTT. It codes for CASSLQNQPQHF.

CDR3 amino acids: CASSPEGLSYEQYF. The CDR3 nucleotides read TGTGCCAGCAGTCCTGAAGGGCTCTCCTACGAGCAGTACTTC. The chain links TRBV12-3 or TRBV12-4 to TRBJ2-7; D uncertain. The CDR3 has 14 residues. V was clipped by 5 bases and J by 0 bases, with 11 bases between them.

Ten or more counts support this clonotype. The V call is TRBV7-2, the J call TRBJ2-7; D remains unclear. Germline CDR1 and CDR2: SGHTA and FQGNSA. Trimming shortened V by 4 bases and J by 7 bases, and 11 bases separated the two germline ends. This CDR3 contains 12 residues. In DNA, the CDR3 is TGTGCCAGCAGCTGGGCGTCTCGGGAGCAGTACTTC. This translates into CASSWASREQYF.

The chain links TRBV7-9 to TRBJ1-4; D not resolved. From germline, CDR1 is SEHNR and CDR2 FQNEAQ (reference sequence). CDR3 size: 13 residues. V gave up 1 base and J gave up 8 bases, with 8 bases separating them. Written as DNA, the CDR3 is TGTGCCAGCAGCTTAGACATTCAGGAAAAACTGTTTTTT. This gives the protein CASSLDIQEKLFF.

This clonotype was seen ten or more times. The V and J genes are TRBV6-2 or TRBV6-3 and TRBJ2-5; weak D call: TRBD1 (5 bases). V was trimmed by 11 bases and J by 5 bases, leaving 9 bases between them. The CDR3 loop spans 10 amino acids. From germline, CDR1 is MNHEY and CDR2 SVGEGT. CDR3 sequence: CAAGRETQYF. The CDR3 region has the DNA TGTGCCGCAGGGCGTGAGACCCAGTACTTC.

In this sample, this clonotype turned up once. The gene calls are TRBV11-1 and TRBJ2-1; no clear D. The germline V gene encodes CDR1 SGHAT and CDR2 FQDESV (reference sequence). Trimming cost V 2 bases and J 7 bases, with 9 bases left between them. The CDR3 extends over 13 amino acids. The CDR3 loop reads CASSLHLTNEQFF. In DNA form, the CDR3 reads TGTGCCAGCAGCTTACATTTGACTAATGAGCAGTTCTTC.

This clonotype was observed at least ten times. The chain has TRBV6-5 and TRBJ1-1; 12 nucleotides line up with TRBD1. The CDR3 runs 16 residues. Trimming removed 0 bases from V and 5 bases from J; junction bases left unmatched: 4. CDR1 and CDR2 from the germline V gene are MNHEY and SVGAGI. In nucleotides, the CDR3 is TGTGCCAGCAGTTACTCCGGGACAGGGGGCCGGACTGAAGCTTTCTTT. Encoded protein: CASSYSGTGGRTEAFF.

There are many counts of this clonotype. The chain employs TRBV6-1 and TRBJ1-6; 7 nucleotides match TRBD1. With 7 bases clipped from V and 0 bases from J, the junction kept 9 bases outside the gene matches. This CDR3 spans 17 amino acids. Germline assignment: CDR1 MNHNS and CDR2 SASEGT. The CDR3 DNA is TGTGCCAGCAAAAGGACAGGCATGAGCTCCTATAATTCACCCCTCCACTTT. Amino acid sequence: CASKRTGMSSYNSPLHF.

The CDR3 loop reads CASSLFGPLAGGREQYF. The CDR3 bases are TGTGCCAGCAGTTTATTTGGCCCCTTAGCGGGGGGGCGGGAGCAGTACTTC. The V and J genes are TRBV27 and TRBJ2-7, with 11 bases that match TRBD2. The CDR3 consists of 17 residues. Germline V gene sequence: CDR1 MNHEY, CDR2 SMNVEV (reference sequence). The J segment lost 7 bases and the V segment lost 1 base, leaving 12 bases of the junction unmatched.

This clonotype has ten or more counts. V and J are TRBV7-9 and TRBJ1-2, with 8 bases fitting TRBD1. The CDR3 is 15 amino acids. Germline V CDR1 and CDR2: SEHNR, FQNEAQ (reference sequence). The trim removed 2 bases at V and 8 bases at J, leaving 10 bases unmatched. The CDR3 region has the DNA TGTGCCAGCAGCTTACCGGACAGGGAGGGAGAGGGCTACACCTTC. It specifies CASSLPDREGEGYTF. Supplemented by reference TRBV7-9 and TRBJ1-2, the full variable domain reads DTGVSQNPRHKITKRGQNVTFRCDPISEHNRLYWYRQTLGQGPEFLTYFQNEAQLEKSRLLSDRFSAERPKGSFSTLEIQRTEQGDSAMYLCASSLPDREGEGYTFGSGTRLTVV.

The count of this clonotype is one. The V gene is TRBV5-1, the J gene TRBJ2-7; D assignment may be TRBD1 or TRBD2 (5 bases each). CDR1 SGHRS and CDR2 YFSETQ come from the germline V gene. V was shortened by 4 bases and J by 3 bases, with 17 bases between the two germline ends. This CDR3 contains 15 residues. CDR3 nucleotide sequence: TGCGCCAGCAGCCCCTCGGGACCCACCGTCTACGAGCAGTACTTC. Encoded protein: CASSPSGPTVYEQYF.

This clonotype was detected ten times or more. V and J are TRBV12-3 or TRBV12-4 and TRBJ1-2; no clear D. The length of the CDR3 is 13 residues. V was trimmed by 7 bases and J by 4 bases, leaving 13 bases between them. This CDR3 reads CASTRGDSYGYTF. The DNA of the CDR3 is TGTGCCAGCACCCGGGGAGACTCCTATGGCTACACCTTC.

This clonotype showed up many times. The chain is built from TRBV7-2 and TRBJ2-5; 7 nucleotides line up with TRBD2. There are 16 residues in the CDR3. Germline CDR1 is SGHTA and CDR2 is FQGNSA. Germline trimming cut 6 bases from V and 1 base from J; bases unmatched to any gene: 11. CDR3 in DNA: TGTGCCAGCAGGAAACTAGCGCTCAAGTTCCAAGAGACCCAGTACTTC. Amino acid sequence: CASRKLALKFQETQYF.

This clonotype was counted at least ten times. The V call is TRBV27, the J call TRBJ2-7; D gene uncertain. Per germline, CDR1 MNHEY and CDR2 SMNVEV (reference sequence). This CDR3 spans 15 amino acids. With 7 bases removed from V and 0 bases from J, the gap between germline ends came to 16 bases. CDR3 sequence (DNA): TGTGCCAGCACCCACGATCCCCGTAGCTCCTACGAGCAGTACTTC. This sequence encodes CASTHDPRSSYEQYF.

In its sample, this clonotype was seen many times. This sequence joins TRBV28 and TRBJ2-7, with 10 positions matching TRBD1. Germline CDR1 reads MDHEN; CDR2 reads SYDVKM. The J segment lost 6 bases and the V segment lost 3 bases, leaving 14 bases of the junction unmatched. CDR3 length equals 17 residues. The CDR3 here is CASSLSPPARDRGEQYF. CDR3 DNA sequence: TGTGCCAGCAGTTTGTCCCCTCCTGCGCGGGACAGGGGCGAGCAGTACTTC.

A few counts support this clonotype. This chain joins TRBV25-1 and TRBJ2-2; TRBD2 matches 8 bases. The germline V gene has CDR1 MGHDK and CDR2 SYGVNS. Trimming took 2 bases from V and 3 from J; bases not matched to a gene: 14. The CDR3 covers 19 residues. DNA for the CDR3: TGTGCCAGCAGTGAAGGCAGAACTAGCGGCGGTCCCTACACCGGGGAGCTGTTTTTT. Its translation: CASSEGRTSGGPYTGELFF.

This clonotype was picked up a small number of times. In nucleotides, the CDR3 is TGTGCCAGCAGCCCCTCGGACGGATACAATCAGCCCCAGCATTTT. Translating it yields CASSPSDGYNQPQHF. The gene calls are TRBV9 and TRBJ1-5, with D unresolved. V lost 4 bases and J lost 3, with 14 bases in between. Germline V gene sequence: CDR1 SGDLS, CDR2 YYNGEE. The CDR3 has 15 amino acids.